The 23 T cell receptor beta chains in this list originate from one sample, sequenced in a study of T cell repertoires in cytomegalovirus infection. Their target antigens are unknown. One entry per CDR3 protein results from TCRdb running MiXCR on the reads. The table includes about a million distinct CDR3 sequences, about 33% detected once. Sample: cultured CD8+ T cells from PBMCs, taken from culture after CMV antigen stimulation. The receptors originated from a human donor in good health (CMV status not recorded). Some clones in this sample may be carry-over from other donors' samples.

This clonotype showed up many times. The chain uses TRBV7-6 and TRBJ2-1; weak D call: TRBD2 (6 bases). The germline V gene encodes CDR1 SGHVS and CDR2 FNYEAQ. There are 14 residues in the CDR3. Trimming left V 5 bases short and J 5 bases short, with 13 bases between. The CDR3 bases are TGTGCCAGCAGCCCCCCGGGGGTCAACAATGAGCAGTTCTTC. It specifies CASSPPGVNNEQFF.

The rearrangement uses TRBV20-1 and TRBJ2-2, with D unclear. The CDR3 contains 11 residues. Germline V CDR1 and CDR2: DFQATT, SNEGSKA (reference sequence). Trimming took off 4 bases at V and 7 bases at J, with 7 bases between the two ends. This chain's CDR3 is CSAIRVGELFF. As DNA, the CDR3 is TGCAGTGCTATACGTGTCGGGGAGCTGTTTTTT.

The table lists this clonotype with a few counts. This chain uses TRBV5-5 with TRBJ2-1; TRBD2 aligns across 8 bases. Germline loops: CDR1 SGHKS, CDR2 YYEKEE (reference sequence). The CDR3 sequence is 16 residues long. Trimming at V came to 4 bases and at J to 0 bases, leaving 6 bases not matched to a gene. The DNA for the CDR3 is TGTGCCAGCAGCCAACAGCGGGAGCTCTCCTACAATGAGCAGTTCTTC. The encoded protein is CASSQQRELSYNEQFF.

This clonotype was found a few times. The chain is built from TRBV20-1 and TRBJ2-3, with 9 bases identical to TRBD2. CDR1 is DFQATT and CDR2 is SNEGSKA in the germline V gene (reference sequence). The trim removed 5 bases at V and 2 bases at J, leaving 5 bases unmatched. CDR3 length: 14 residues. CDR3 loop: CSALLAGTTDTQYF. The CDR3 DNA reads TGCAGTGCTTTGCTAGCGGGGACCACAGATACGCAGTATTTT.

Only a few counts were recorded for this clonotype. This chain links TRBV7-9 with TRBJ2-7; 8 bases are a match to TRBD2. Germline V lookup: CDR1 SEHNR, CDR2 FQNEAQ (reference sequence). The CDR3 spans 14 residues. The junction had 8 bases not matched to a gene; V was cut back by 6 bases and J by 4 bases. This CDR3 is CASSYSGEGYEQYF. For the CDR3, the DNA is TGTGCCAGCAGTTATAGCGGGGAGGGGTACGAGCAGTACTTC.

This clonotype was observed at least ten times. The chain couples TRBV7-2 to TRBJ2-7, with a tentative D call TRBD2 (7 bases). The CDR3 loop spans 15 amino acids. Trimming removed 1 base at V and 5 bases at J, with 15 bases between. The germline CDR1 and CDR2 sequences are SGHTA and FQGNSA. The CDR3 bases are TGTGCCAGCAGCTTAGGAGGGGGGGCAATGGACGAGCAGTACGTC. This sequence encodes CASSLGGGAMDEQYV.

This clonotype was counted only a few times. The chain joins TRBV7-6 to TRBJ1-4; a possible D gene is TRBD1 (5 bases). The germline V and J ends were trimmed by 8 bases and 2 bases, with 9 bases remaining between them. From germline, CDR1 is SGHVS and CDR2 FNYEAQ. The CDR3 runs to 13 residues. CDR3 protein: CASGGATNEKLFF. CDR3 in DNA: TGTGCCAGCGGCGGGGCTACTAATGAAAAACTGTTTTTT.

As to this clonotype: A read error may produce the germline difference seen at one junction end. The chain employs TRBV6-1 and TRBJ1-5; perhaps TRBD1 as D (6 bases). Germline CDR1 reads MNHNS; CDR2 reads SASEGT. This CDR3 comprises 13 residues. This CDR3 reads CTSAGEIGQPQHF. CDR3 bases: TGTACCAGCGCAGGGGAAATCGGTCAGCCCCAGCATTTT.

This clonotype turned up a few times. The chain employs TRBV27 and TRBJ1-5; TRBD1 aligns across 8 bases. J was trimmed by 5 bases and V by 2 bases; bases with no gene match: 5. Germline CDR1 is MNHEY and CDR2 is SMNVEV (reference sequence). CDR3 length equals 15 residues. CDR3 sequence reads: CASSLSTGGYQPQHF. The DNA of the CDR3 is TGTGCCAGCAGTTTAAGTACAGGGGGGTATCAGCCCCAGCATTTT.

This clonotype was seen only a few times. This chain uses TRBV6-1 with TRBJ2-4; D gene uncertain. The germline V gene has CDR1 MNHNS and CDR2 SASEGT. This CDR3 spans 17 amino acids. Trimming cost V 2 bases and J 8 bases, with 22 bases left between them. The CDR3 coding sequence is TGTGCCAGCAGTGAATATGTTATTTGGGCTAGAGAGGACATTCAGTACTTC. Amino acid sequence: CASSEYVIWAREDIQYF.

This clonotype showed up just a few times. The chain joins TRBV6-2 or TRBV6-3 to TRBJ1-1; 8 bases line up with TRBD1. This CDR3 region has 19 residues. V lost 5 bases to trimming and J lost 0 bases; unmatched junction nucleotides: 17. Germline V lookup: CDR1 MNHEY, CDR2 SVGEGT. The CDR3 reads CASSQPPGQVFLMNTEAFF. The CDR3 DNA reads as TGTGCCAGCAGTCAACCTCCGGGACAGGTTTTTCTCATGAACACTGAAGCTTTCTTT.

This clonotype occurred many times. This chain uses TRBV6-6 with TRBJ2-3; 10 nucleotides agree with TRBD2. The J segment lost 5 bases and the V segment lost 2 bases, leaving 7 bases of the junction unmatched. The CDR3 covers 16 residues. CDR1 and CDR2 from the germline V gene are MNHNY and SVGAGI (reference sequence). CDR3 sequence (DNA): TGTGCCAGCAGTTACGTGGGACTAGCGACCAAAGATACGCAGTATTTT. This codes for CASSYVGLATKDTQYF.

The V gene is TRBV19, the J gene TRBJ2-2, with 13 bases aligning to TRBD2. With V trimmed by 4 bases and J by 15 bases, 11 bases remained unmatched. Germline CDR1 and CDR2: LNHDA and SQIVND (reference sequence). The CDR3 extends over 15 amino acids. The CDR3 coding sequence is TGTGCCAGTAGTACTTCACTAGCGGGGGGGAAGAGGATGTTTTTT. Amino acids: CASSTSLAGGKRMFF.

This clonotype has more than one count but fewer than ten. The gene calls are TRBV20-1 and TRBJ1-3, with a tentative D call TRBD1 (5 bases). The CDR3 has 13 amino acids. Germline CDR1 and CDR2: DFQATT and SNEGSKA (reference sequence). Trimming took off 5 bases at V and 4 bases at J, with 12 bases between the two ends. The CDR3 nucleotides are TGCAGTGCTGGAGCAGGGACCGGAAACACCATATATTTT. Translated, it gives CSAGAGTGNTIYF.

This clonotype occurred many times. The CDR3 sequence: CASSQGPGLAGASSTDTQYF. CDR3 nucleotide sequence: TGTGCCAGCAGCCAGGGCCCGGGGCTAGCGGGGGCCTCGAGCACAGATACGCAGTATTTT. The chain recombines TRBV7-8 with TRBJ2-3; TRBD2 agrees at 10 bases. Germline CDR1 SGHVS, CDR2 FQNEAQ. Germline trimming cut 5 bases from V and 0 bases from J; bases unmatched to any gene: 17. This CDR3 is built from 20 residues.

This clonotype was observed at least ten times. V usage is TRBV7-6 and J usage is TRBJ1-6; perhaps TRBD1 as D (5 bases). V lost 1 base and J 8 bases, leaving 6 bases between the germline ends. Germline CDR1 reads SGHVS; CDR2 reads FNYEAQ. CDR3 length: 13 residues. The CDR3 protein is CASSLGGDSPLHF. CDR3 coding DNA: TGTGCCAGCAGCTTAGGGGGCGATTCACCCCTCCACTTT.

This clonotype turned up a few times. The chain carries TRBV4-1 and TRBJ1-1, with unresolved D. From germline, CDR1 is MGHRA and CDR2 YSYEKL. V lost 1 base and J 0 bases, leaving 15 bases between the germline ends. This CDR3 has 17 amino acids. The DNA of the CDR3 is TGCGCCAGCAGCCAAGTAGTCGGCTTGAGGATGAACACTGAAGCTTTCTTT. Protein sequence: CASSQVVGLRMNTEAFF.

The chain combines TRBV19 with TRBJ1-1; the match to TRBD1 covers 10 bases. Per germline, CDR1 LNHDA and CDR2 SQIVND (reference sequence). Losses at the gene ends were 7 bases for V and 1 base for J; bases not matched to a gene: 12. This CDR3 is built from 17 residues. CDR3 in amino acids: CASTLRGQGIGNTEAFF. As DNA, the CDR3 is TGTGCCAGTACCCTTCGGGGACAGGGGATCGGGAACACTGAAGCTTTCTTT. Full variable domain (outside the CDR3, taken from reference TRBV19 and TRBJ1-1): DGGITQSPKYLFRKEGQNVTLSCEQNLNHDAMYWYRQDPGQGLRLIYYSQIVNDFQKGDIAEGYSVSREKKESFPLTVTSAQKNPTAFYLCASTLRGQGIGNTEAFFGQGTRLTVV.

There are a few counts of this clonotype. The chain uses TRBV27 and TRBJ2-3; a possible D gene is TRBD2 (5 bases). The CDR3 consists of 14 residues. The ends were cut back, 5 bases at V and 2 bases at J, with 11 bases in the middle. The germline V gene encodes CDR1 MNHEY and CDR2 SMNVEV (reference sequence). The DNA for the CDR3 is TGTGCCAGCAGTCCCCAGCGGATCACAGATACGCAGTATTTT. Translation: CASSPQRITDTQYF.

This clonotype was seen only a few times. Here the CDR3 DNA reads TGTGCCAGCAGTTTTTCCCAGGGGGCCTACGAGCAGTACTTC. Translation gives CASSFSQGAYEQYF. The gene calls are TRBV12-3 or TRBV12-4 and TRBJ2-7; 7 nucleotides align to TRBD1. After removal of 3 bases from V and 2 bases from J, the junction contained 4 bases not matched to a gene. CDR3 size: 14 residues.

The chain recombines TRBV6-1 with TRBJ1-4; the D is unclear. Trimming stripped 2 bases from V and 0 bases from J, with 10 bases between. This CDR3 is built from 16 residues. Germline loops: CDR1 MNHNS, CDR2 SASEGT. The CDR3, as DNA: TGTGCCAGCAGTGAAAGCTTCGGTGCAACTAATGAAAAACTGTTTTTT. It is translated as CASSESFGATNEKLFF.

J is TRBJ2-3 and V is TRBV15; 7 bases are a match to TRBD2. V was clipped by 8 bases and J by 0 bases; unmatched bases: 5. Looked up from germline, CDR1 is LNHNV and CDR2 is YYDKDF (reference sequence). The CDR3 is 14 amino acids. CDR3 nucleotide sequence: TGTGCCACCGGGACTACCTCTAGCACAGATACGCAGTATTTT. Its translation is CATGTTSSTDTQYF.

This clonotype has only a few counts. CDR3: CASNYRGNTEAFF. DNA of the CDR3: TGTGCCAGCAACTACAGGGGTAACACTGAAGCTTTCTTT. V and J are TRBV27 and TRBJ1-1, with 7 nucleotides matching TRBD1. Per the germline V gene, CDR1 is MNHEY and CDR2 is SMNVEV (reference sequence). This CDR3 comprises 13 residues. With V trimmed by 7 bases and J by 2 bases, 4 bases remained unmatched.